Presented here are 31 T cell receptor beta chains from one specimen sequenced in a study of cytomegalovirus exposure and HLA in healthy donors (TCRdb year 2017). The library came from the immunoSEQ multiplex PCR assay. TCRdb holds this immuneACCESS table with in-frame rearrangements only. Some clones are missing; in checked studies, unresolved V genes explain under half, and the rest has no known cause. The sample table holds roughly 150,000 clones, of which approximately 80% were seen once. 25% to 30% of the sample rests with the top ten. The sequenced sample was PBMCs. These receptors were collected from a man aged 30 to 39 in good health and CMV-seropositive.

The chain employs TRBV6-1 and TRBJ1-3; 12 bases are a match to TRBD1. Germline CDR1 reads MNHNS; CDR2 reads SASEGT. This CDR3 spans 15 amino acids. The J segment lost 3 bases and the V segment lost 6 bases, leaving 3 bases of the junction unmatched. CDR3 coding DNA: TGTGCCAGCAGGGGGGACAGGGGGCTTGGAAACACCATATATTTT. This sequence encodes CASRGDRGLGNTIYF.

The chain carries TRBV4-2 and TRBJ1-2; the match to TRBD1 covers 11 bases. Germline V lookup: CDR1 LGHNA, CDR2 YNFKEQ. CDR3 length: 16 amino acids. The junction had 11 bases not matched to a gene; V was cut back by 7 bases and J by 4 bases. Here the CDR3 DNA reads TGTGCCAGCACGAAGACGGACAGGGGGCAAGGCTATGGCTACACCTTC. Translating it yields CASTKTDRGQGYGYTF.

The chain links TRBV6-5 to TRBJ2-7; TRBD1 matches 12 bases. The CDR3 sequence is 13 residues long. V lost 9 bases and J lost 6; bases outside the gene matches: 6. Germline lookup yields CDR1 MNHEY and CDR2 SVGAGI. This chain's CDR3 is CASTGTGGSEQYF. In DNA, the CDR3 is TGTGCCAGTACCGGGACAGGGGGCTCCGAGCAGTACTTC.

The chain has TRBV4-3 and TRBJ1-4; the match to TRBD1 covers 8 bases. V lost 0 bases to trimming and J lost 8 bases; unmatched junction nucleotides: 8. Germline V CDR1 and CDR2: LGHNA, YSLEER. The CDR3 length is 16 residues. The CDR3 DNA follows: TGCGCCAGCAGCCAAGATTTCGGACAGGGTTGGGAAAAACTGTTTTTT. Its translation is CASSQDFGQGWEKLFF.

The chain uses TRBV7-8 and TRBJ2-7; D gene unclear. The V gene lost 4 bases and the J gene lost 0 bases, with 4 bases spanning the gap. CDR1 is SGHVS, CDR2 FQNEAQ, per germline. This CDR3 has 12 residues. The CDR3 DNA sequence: TGTGCCAGCAGCTACGGCTCCTACGAGCAGTACTTC. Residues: CASSYGSYEQYF.

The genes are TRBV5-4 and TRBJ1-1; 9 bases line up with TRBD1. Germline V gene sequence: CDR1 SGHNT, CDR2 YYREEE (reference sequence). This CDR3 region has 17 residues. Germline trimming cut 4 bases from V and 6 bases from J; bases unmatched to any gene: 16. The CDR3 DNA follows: TGTGCCAGCAGCCCCGCCCTACTCGGGACAGGGACGGCTGAAGCTTTCTTT. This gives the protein CASSPALLGTGTAEAFF. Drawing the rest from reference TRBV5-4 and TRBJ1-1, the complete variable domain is ETGVTQSPTHLIKTRGQQVTLRCSSQSGHNTVSWYQQALGQGPQFIFQYYREEENGRGNFPPRFSGLQFPNYSSELNVNALELDDSALYLCASSPALLGTGTAEAFFGQGTRLTVV.

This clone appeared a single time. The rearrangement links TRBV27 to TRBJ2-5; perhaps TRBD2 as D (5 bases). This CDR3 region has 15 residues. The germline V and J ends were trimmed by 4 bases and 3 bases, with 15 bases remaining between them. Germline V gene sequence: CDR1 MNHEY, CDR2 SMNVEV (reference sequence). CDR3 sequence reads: CASSSAQIGEETQYF. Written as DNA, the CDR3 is TGTGCCAGCAGTTCAGCCCAGATCGGGGAAGAGACCCAGTACTTC.

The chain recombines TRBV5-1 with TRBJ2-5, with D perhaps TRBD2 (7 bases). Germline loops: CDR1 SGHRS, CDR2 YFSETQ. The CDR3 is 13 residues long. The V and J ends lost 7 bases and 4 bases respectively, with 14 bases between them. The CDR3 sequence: CASQGGGGETQYF. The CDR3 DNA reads TGCGCCAGCCAAGGGGGGGGCGGAGAGACCCAGTACTTC.

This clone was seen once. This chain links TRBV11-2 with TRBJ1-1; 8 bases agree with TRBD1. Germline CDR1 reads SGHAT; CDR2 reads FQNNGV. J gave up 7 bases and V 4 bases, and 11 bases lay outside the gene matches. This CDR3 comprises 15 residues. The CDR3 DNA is TGTGCCAGCAGCTCTCCGTCGGACAGGGAGGGTGAAGCTTTCTTT. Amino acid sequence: CASSSPSDREGEAFF.

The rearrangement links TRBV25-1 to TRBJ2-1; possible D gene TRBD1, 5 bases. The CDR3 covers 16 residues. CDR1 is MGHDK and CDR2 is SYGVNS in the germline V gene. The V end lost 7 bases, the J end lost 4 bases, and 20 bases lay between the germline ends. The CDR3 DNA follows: TGTGCCAGCACCCAAGGGGTCGGTGAACCTTACAATGAGCAGTTCTTC. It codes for CASTQGVGEPYNEQFF.

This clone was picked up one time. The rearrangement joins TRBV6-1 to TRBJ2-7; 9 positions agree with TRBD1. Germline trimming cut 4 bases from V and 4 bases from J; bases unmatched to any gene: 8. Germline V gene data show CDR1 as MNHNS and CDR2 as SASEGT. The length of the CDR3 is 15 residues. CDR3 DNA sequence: TGTGCCAGCAGTGGTCGGGGACAGGGTACTTACGAGCAGTACTTC. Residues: CASSGRGQGTYEQYF.

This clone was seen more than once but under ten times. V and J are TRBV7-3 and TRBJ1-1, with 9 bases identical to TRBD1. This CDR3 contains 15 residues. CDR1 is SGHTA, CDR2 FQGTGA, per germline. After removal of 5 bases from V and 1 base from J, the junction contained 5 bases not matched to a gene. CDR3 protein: CASSHGTGRNTEAFF. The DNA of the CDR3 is TGTGCCAGCAGCCATGGGACAGGGAGGAACACTGAAGCTTTCTTT.

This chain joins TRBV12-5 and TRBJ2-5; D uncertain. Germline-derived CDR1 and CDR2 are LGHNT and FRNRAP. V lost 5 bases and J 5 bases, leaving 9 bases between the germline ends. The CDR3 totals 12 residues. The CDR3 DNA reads TGTGCTAGTGGTAGTTTCGGGGAGACCCAGTACTTC. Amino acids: CASGSFGETQYF. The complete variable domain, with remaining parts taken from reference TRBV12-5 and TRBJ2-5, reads DARVTQTPRHKVTEMGQEVTMRCQPILGHNTVFWYRQTMMQGLELLAYFRNRAPLDDSGMPKDRFSAEMPDATLATLKIQPSEPRDSAVYFCASGSFGETQYFGPGTRLLVL.

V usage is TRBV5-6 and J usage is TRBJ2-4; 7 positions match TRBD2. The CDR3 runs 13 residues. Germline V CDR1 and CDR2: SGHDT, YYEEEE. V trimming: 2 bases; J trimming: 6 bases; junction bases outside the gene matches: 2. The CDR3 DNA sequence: TGTGCCAGCAGCTTCTCGGGGGGAAACATTCAGTACTTC. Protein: CASSFSGGNIQYF.

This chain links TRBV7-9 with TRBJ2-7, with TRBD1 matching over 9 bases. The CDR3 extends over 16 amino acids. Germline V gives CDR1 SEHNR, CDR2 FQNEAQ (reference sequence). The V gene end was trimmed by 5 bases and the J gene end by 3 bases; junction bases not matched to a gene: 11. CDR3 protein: CASSPKRTGAIYEQYF. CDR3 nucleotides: TGTGCCAGCAGCCCCAAACGGACAGGGGCAATCTACGAGCAGTACTTC. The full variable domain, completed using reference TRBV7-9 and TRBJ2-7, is DTGVSQNPRHKITKRGQNVTFRCDPISEHNRLYWYRQTLGQGPEFLTYFQNEAQLEKSRLLSDRFSAERPKGSFSTLEIQRTEQGDSAMYLCASSPKRTGAIYEQYFGPGTRLTVT.

The CDR3 DNA reads as TGTGCCAGCAGCGACAGCCGGGCTGGAGACACTGAAGCTTTCTTT. Translating gives CASSDSRAGDTEAFF. This sequence joins TRBV7-2 and TRBJ1-1, with D possibly matching TRBD1 (5 bases). Trimming took off 5 bases at V and 3 bases at J, with 16 bases between the two ends. This CDR3 has 15 residues. Germline CDR1 SGHTA, CDR2 FQGNSA.

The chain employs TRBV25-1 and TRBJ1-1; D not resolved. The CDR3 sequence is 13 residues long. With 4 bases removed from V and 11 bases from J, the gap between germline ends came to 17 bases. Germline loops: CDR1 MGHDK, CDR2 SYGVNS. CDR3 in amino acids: CASSAQRRVGAFF. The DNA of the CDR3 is TGTGCCAGCAGTGCACAGAGGAGGGTTGGTGCTTTCTTT.

The CDR3 loop is CASRRTLPGATGNTIYF. The CDR3 bases are TGCGCCAGCAGGAGGACTCTCCCAGGGGCGACTGGAAACACCATATATTTT. The chain has TRBV10-1 and TRBJ1-3; D possibly corresponds to TRBD1 (6 bases). V lost 6 bases to trimming and J lost 2 bases, with 20 bases between them. The CDR3 totals 17 residues. Looked up from germline, CDR1 is WNHNN and CDR2 is SYGVQD (reference sequence).

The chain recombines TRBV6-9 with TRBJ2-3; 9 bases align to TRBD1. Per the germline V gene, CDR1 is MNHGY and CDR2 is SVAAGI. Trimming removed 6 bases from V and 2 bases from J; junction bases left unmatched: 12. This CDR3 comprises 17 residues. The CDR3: CASSHRDREKNTDTQYF. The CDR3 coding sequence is TGTGCCAGCAGCCACCGGGACAGGGAAAAGAACACAGATACGCAGTATTTT.

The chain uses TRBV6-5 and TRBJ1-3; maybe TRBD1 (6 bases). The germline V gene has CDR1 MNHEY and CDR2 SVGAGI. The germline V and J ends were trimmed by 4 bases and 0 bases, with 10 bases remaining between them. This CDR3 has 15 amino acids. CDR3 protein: CASSSDSLSGNTIYF. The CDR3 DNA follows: TGTGCCAGCAGTTCGGACAGCCTCTCTGGAAACACCATATATTTT.

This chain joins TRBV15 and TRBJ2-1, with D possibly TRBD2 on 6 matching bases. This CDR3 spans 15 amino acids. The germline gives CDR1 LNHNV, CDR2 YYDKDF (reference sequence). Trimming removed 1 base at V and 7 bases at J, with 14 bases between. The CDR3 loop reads CATSRARDSPNEQFF. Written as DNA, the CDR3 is TGTGCCACCAGCAGAGCCCGGGACTCCCCGAATGAGCAGTTCTTC.

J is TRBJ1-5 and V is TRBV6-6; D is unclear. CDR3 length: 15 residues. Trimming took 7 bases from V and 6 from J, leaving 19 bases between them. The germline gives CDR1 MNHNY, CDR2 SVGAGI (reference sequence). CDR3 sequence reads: CASTPSLVGGQPQHF. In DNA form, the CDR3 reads TGTGCCAGCACTCCGTCGTTAGTTGGCGGTCAGCCCCAGCATTTT.

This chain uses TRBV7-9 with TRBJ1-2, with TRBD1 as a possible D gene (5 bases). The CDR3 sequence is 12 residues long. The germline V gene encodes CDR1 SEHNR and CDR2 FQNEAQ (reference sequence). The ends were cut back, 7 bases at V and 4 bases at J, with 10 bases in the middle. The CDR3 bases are TGTGCCAGCAACGGGGGGGGCTATGGCTACACCTTC. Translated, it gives CASNGGGYGYTF.

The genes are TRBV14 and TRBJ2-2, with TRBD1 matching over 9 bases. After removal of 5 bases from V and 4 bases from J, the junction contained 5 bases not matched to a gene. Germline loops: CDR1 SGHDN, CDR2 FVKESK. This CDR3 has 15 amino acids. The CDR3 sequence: CASSGRDRVTGELFF. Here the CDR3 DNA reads TGTGCCAGCAGCGGCCGGGACAGGGTCACCGGGGAGCTGTTTTTT. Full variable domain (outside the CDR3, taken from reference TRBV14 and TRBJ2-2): EAGVTQFPSHSVIEKGQTVTLRCDPISGHDNLYWYRRVMGKEIKFLLHFVKESKQDESGMPNNRFLAERTGGTYSTLKVQPAELEDSGVYFCASSGRDRVTGELFFGEGSRLTVL.

DNA for the CDR3: TGTGCCAGCAGCTTTAAAGCCACCAACAATGAGCAGTTCTTC. As protein: CASSFKATNNEQFF. This chain joins TRBV7-2 and TRBJ2-1; D not resolved. CDR1 is SGHTA and CDR2 is FQGNSA in the germline V gene. Trimming cost V 3 bases and J 5 bases, with 11 bases left between them. CDR3 length: 14 residues.

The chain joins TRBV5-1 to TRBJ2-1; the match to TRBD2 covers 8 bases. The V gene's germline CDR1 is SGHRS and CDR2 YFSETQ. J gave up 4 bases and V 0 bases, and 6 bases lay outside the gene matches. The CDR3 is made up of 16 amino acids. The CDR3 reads CASSLGGSGAYNEQFF. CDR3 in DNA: TGCGCCAGCAGCTTGGGTGGTAGCGGGGCTTACAATGAGCAGTTCTTC.

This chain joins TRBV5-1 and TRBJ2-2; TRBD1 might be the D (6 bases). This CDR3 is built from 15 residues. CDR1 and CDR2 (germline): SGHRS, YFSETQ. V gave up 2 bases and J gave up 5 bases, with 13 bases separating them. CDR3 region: CASSFTGKGTGELFF. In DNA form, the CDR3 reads TGCGCCAGCAGCTTTACAGGGAAGGGGACCGGGGAGCTGTTTTTT. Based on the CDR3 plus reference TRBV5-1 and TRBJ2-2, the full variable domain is KAGVTQTPRYLIKTRGQQVTLSCSPISGHRSVSWYQQTPGQGLQFLFEYFSETQRNKGNFPGRFSGRQFSNSRSEMNVSTLELGDSALYLCASSFTGKGTGELFFGEGSRLTVL.

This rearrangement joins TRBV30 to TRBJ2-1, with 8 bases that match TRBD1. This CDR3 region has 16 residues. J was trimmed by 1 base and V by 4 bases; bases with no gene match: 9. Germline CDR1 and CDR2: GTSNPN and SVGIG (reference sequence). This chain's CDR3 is CAWTTTRGRSYNEQFF. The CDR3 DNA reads TGTGCCTGGACCACAACCAGGGGGCGGTCCTACAATGAGCAGTTCTTC. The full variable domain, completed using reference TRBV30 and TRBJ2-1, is SQTIHQWPATLVQPVGSPLSLECTVEGTSNPNLYWYRQAAGRGLQLLFYSVGIGQISSEVPQNLSASRPQDRQFILSSKKLLLSDSGFYLCAWTTTRGRSYNEQFFGPGTRLTVL.

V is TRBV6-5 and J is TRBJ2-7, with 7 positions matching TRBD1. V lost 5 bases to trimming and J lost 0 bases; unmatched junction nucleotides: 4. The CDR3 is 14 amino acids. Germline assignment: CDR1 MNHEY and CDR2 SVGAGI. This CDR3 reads CASSEHRGSYEQYF. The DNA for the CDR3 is TGTGCCAGCAGTGAGCACAGGGGCTCCTACGAGCAGTACTTC.

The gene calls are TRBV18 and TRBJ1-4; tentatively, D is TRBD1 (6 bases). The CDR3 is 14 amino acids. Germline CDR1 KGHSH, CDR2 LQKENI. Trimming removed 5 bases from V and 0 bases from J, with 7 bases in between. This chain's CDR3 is CASSEGATNEKLFF. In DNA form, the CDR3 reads TGTGCCAGCTCAGAGGGGGCAACTAATGAAAAACTGTTTTTT.

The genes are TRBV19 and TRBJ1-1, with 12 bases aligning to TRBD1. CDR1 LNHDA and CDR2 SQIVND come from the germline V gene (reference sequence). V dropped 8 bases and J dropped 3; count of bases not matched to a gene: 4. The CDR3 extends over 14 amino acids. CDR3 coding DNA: TGTGCCAGTGGGACAGGGGGCTCCGACACTGAAGCTTTCTTT. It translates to CASGTGGSDTEAFF.